This TCR beta chain came from a study of cytotoxic CD8 clonotypes in ibrutinib-treated CLL. About the study: Patient counts were about twelve relapsed/refractory, over 14 treatment-naive and some 17 IGHV unmutated. Response samples followed a median approximately 13 months of treatment, range 6 to 36. Study outcomes and limitations: Patients showed higher baseline clonality than age-matched healthy donors, and it tracked circulating CD8+ T-cell counts. Clonality was elevated at ibrutinib response and had returned toward baseline at progression.

Turning to this clone: Antigen unknown.

V shed 5 bases and J shed 0 bases, with 7 bases lying between them. The CDR3 contains 13 residues. CDR1 is SEHNR, CDR2 FQNEAQ, per germline (reference sequence). TCRdb keeps only in-frame clones here, not all; method: immunoSEQ multiplex PCR. The sample has about 300,000 clones, 76% seen once; the top ten hold 5.6%. The chain has TRBV7-9 and TRBJ1-1; D perhaps matches TRBD1 (5 bases). The clonotype comes from a human donor with chronic lymphocytic leukemia. This specimen consisted of PBMCs, obtained at disease progression, from a patient treated with ibrutinib. CDR3 loop: CASSRGVNTEAFF. CDR3 nucleotides: TGTGCCAGCAGCCGGGGGGTGAACACTGAAGCTTTCTTT.